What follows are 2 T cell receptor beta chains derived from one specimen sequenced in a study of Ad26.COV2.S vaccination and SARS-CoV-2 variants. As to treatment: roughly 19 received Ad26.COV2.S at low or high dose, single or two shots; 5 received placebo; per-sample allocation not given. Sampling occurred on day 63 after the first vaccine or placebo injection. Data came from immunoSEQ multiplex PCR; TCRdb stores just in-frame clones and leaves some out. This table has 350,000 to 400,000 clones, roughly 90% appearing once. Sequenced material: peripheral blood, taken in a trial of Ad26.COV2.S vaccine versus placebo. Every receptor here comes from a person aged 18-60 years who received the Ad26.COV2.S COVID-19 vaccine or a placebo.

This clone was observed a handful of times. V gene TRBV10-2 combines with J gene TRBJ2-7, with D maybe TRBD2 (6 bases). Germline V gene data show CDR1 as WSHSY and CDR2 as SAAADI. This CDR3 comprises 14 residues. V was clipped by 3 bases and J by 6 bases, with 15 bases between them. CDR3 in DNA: TGCGCCAGCAGTGACATCCGGGAGATATCCGAGCAGTACTTC. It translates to CASSDIREISEQYF.

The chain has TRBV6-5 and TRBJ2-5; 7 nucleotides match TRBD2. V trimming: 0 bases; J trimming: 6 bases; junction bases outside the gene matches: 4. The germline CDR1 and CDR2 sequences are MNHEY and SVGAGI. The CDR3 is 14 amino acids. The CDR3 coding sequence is TGTGCCAGCAGTTACTCACGGCGGGGGAAGACCCAGTACTTC. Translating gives CASSYSRRGKTQYF.